The 20 T cell receptor beta chains reported below all come from one sample, sequenced in a study of metastatic and nonmetastatic thyroid tumors. Thyroid surgery had not been preceded by any treatment in any patient. TCRdb reanalyzed the PCR reads via MiXCR. The table lists fewer than 9,000 clones, roughly two fifths of them singletons. The sample consisted of tumor tissue. The receptor source for this set is a female donor with papillary thyroid cancer or a benign thyroid nodule (not recorded which). Some clones in this sample may be carry-over from other donors' samples.

This clone was seen a few times. The DNA for the CDR3 is TGTGCCAGCAGCTTAGCGGGACAGCCCCAGCATTTT. It is translated as CASSLAGQPQHF. The genes are TRBV7-9 and TRBJ1-5; D unclear. Trimming shortened V by 0 bases and J by 7 bases, and 4 bases separated the two germline ends. The germline V gene encodes CDR1 SEHNR and CDR2 FQNEAQ (reference sequence). The CDR3 length is 12 residues.

This clone was observed a handful of times. This chain connects TRBV6-9 to TRBJ2-1; TRBD2 might be the D (7 bases). Trimming took 2 bases from V and 7 from J, leaving 15 bases between them. CDR3 length: 15 residues. The germline gives CDR1 MNHGY, CDR2 SVAAGI. The CDR3 DNA reads TGTGCCAGCAGTTATGGGGGGGGCCAGGGAAATGAGCAGTTCTTC. Its translation: CASSYGGGQGNEQFF.

This clone has just a few counts. V is TRBV6-2 or TRBV6-3 and J is TRBJ1-2, with D perhaps TRBD1 (6 bases). The CDR3 runs 15 residues. Germline CDR1 MNHEY, CDR2 SVGEGT. V was shortened by 2 bases and J by 1 base, with 11 bases between the two germline ends. The CDR3 nucleotides are TGTGCCAGCAGTTACGTGGGGGCGCGTAACTATGGCTACACCTTC. It is translated as CASSYVGARNYGYTF.

The chain is built from TRBV11-2 and TRBJ2-1; 10 positions match TRBD2. V shed 1 base and J 0 bases; nucleotides not matched to a gene: 3. From germline, CDR1 is SGHAT and CDR2 FQNNGV. The CDR3 has 17 amino acids. The DNA of the CDR3 is TGTGCCAGCAGCTTAGTAGCGGGGGGAAGCTCCTACAATGAGCAGTTCTTC. Its translation is CASSLVAGGSSYNEQFF.

This clone is labeled as medium-sized (0.01 to 0.1%). The J gene is TRBJ2-3, the V gene TRBV4-3; the match to TRBD1 covers 7 bases. The trim removed 6 bases at V and 5 bases at J, leaving 8 bases unmatched. This CDR3 comprises 14 residues. The germline V gene has CDR1 LGHNA and CDR2 YSLEER. DNA for the CDR3: TGCGCCAGCAGTCCAACAGGGGCTGGAGATACGCAGTATTTT. Its translation is CASSPTGAGDTQYF.

The chain couples TRBV27 to TRBJ1-2; maybe TRBD1 (5 bases). Germline assignment: CDR1 MNHEY and CDR2 SMNVEV (reference sequence). CDR3 length: 17 residues. V lost 5 bases to trimming and J lost 4 bases, with 23 bases between them. Here the CDR3 DNA reads TGTGCCAGCAGTCCTTTATCGGACCCACTCGGGGGCTATGGCTACACCTTC. This translates into CASSPLSDPLGGYGYTF.

The V gene is TRBV4-1, the J gene TRBJ1-2, with D perhaps matching TRBD1 (5 bases). Per germline, CDR1 MGHRA and CDR2 YSYEKL. The CDR3 covers 11 residues. Trimming left V 7 bases short and J 4 bases short, with 7 bases between. DNA for the CDR3: TGCGCCAGCAATGGGGGCTATGGCTACACCTTC. This translates into CASNGGYGYTF.

This rearrangement joins TRBV5-8 to TRBJ1-5; possible D gene TRBD1, 5 bases. CDR3 size: 16 residues. Germline CDR1 is SGHTS and CDR2 is YDEGEE. V lost 4 bases to trimming and J lost 6 bases, with 20 bases between them. CDR3 amino acids: CASSGGSMGRSQPQHF. CDR3 sequence (DNA): TGTGCCAGCAGCGGCGGTAGTATGGGGCGCAGTCAGCCCCAGCATTTT.

The CDR3: CSVGGNTEAFF. CDR3 bases: TGCAGCGTCGGGGGGAACACTGAAGCTTTCTTT. The rearrangement uses TRBV20-1 and TRBJ1-1, with D possibly TRBD1 on 5 matching bases. The CDR3 sequence is 11 residues long. The germline gives CDR1 DFQATT, CDR2 SNEGSKA (reference sequence).

The chain uses TRBV3-1 and TRBJ1-5; no clear D. This CDR3 is 14 amino acids long. The germline gives CDR1 LGHDT, CDR2 YNNKEL (reference sequence). The germline V and J ends were trimmed by 0 bases and 4 bases, with 7 bases remaining between them. The CDR3 region is CASSQDWGNQPQHF. The CDR3 region has the DNA TGTGCCAGCAGCCAAGATTGGGGAAATCAGCCCCAGCATTTT.

This clone has just a few counts. This chain uses TRBV7-9 with TRBJ2-5; 14 nucleotides align to TRBD2. V was clipped by 5 bases and J by 1 base; unmatched bases: 6. Per germline, CDR1 SEHNR and CDR2 FQNEAQ (reference sequence). The CDR3 runs to 17 residues. The CDR3 DNA reads as TGTGCCAGCAGCCCCTTGACTAGCGGGAGGGCCCAAGAGACCCAGTACTTC. As protein: CASSPLTSGRAQETQYF.

Concerning this clone: The junction and the germline gene differ at one end; a read error may be behind it. This chain connects TRBV11-1 to TRBJ1-1; the D is unclear. Germline CDR1 is SGHAT and CDR2 is FQDESV (reference sequence). The length of the CDR3 is 16 residues. The CDR3 bases are TGTGTCAGCAGCCCCGCGCTCGGGCGATGCGACACTGAAGCTTTCTTT. Amino acids: CVSSPALGRCDTEAFF. The whole variable domain, filled in from reference TRBV11-1 and TRBJ1-1, reads EAEVAQSPRYKITEKSQAVAFWCDPISGHATLYWYRQILGQGPELLVQFQDESVVDDSQLPKDRFSAERLKGVDSTLKIQPAELGDSAMYLCVSSPALGRCDTEAFFGQGTRLTVV.

This clone occurred a few times. The V and J genes are TRBV15 and TRBJ2-3; D could derive from TRBD1 or TRBD2 (5 bases each). Deletions cut 1 base from V and 2 bases from J, with 10 bases between. The CDR3 totals 15 residues. CDR1 and CDR2 (germline): LNHNV, YYDKDF (reference sequence). The CDR3 region has the DNA TGTGCCACCAGCAGAGTTGGGGGAGCCACAGATACGCAGTATTTT. It codes for CATSRVGGATDTQYF.

The chain couples TRBV6-5 to TRBJ2-2; 8 positions agree with TRBD2. Germline lookup yields CDR1 MNHEY and CDR2 SVGAGI. J lost 4 bases, V lost 2 bases, and 6 bases had no gene match. The CDR3 covers 16 residues. The CDR3 sequence: CASSYQQAGATGELFF. CDR3 in DNA: TGTGCCAGCAGTTACCAGCAAGCGGGAGCCACCGGGGAGCTGTTTTTT.

A few counts support this clone. A read error may produce the germline difference seen at one junction end. CDR3 residues: CASSYSGQVNEKLFF. In nucleotides, the CDR3 is TGTGCCAGCAGTTACTCGGGACAAGTCAATGAAAAACTGTTTTTT. The V and J genes are TRBV6-4 and TRBJ1-4; weak D call: TRBD1 (6 bases). CDR1 and CDR2 (germline): MRHNA, SNTAGT. CDR3 size: 15 residues.

This clone was seen many times. The chain employs TRBV10-2 and TRBJ1-1, with 8 bases that match TRBD1. Germline lookup yields CDR1 WSHSY and CDR2 SAAADI. CDR3 size: 13 residues. V was clipped by 7 bases and J by 9 bases; unmatched bases: 10. CDR3 loop: CASIIDRGRKAFF. Here the CDR3 DNA reads TGCGCCAGCATAATCGACAGGGGCCGGAAAGCTTTCTTT.

The chain carries TRBV30 and TRBJ1-2; D uncertain. The CDR3 has 15 amino acids. V lost 4 bases and J 1 base, leaving 16 bases between the germline ends. Germline-derived CDR1 and CDR2 are GTSNPN and SVGIG (reference sequence). CDR3 region: CAWTPFEGINYGYTF. In DNA form, the CDR3 reads TGTGCCTGGACGCCCTTTGAAGGGATTAACTATGGCTACACCTTC.

The genes are TRBV3-1 and TRBJ2-5; tentatively, D is TRBD1 (6 bases). Germline V gene lookup returns CDR1 LGHDT and CDR2 YNNKEL (reference sequence). The CDR3 covers 12 residues. Trimming took 4 bases from V and 9 from J, leaving 12 bases between them. For the CDR3, the DNA is TGTGCCAGCAGCCGACAGGCCGAGGCCCAGTACTTC. It encodes CASSRQAEAQYF.

This clone was counted many times. V gene TRBV6-1 combines with J gene TRBJ1-1; D possibly corresponds to TRBD1 (5 bases). With 0 bases removed from V and 0 bases from J, the gap between germline ends came to 17 bases. The germline V gene encodes CDR1 MNHNS and CDR2 SASEGT. This CDR3 comprises 18 residues. The DNA for the CDR3 is TGTGCCAGCAGTGAAGCGCTAATGGGACGGTTCATGAACACTGAAGCTTTCTTT. Its translation is CASSEALMGRFMNTEAFF.

This clone was counted ten times or more. The same CDR3 can be traced to other DNA sequences in this sample. The chain has TRBV29-1 and TRBJ2-7; 7 bases agree with TRBD2. CDR3 length equals 14 residues. Trimming took 6 bases from V and 2 from J; bases not matched to a gene: 10. CDR1 SQVTM and CDR2 ANQGSEA come from the germline V gene. The CDR3 sequence is CSVRGGTTTYEQYF. CDR3 sequence (DNA): TGCAGCGTGAGGGGAGGGACTACCACCTACGAGCAGTACTTC.